These 14 T cell receptor beta chains were sequenced from one sample in a study of T cells in Graves' hyperthyroidism and ophthalmopathy. The CDR3 regions of TCR beta were amplified from RNA transcripts. RT-PCR in the first round (using the HTBI primer set) targeted the TCR CDR3. TCRdb re-called the multiplex PCR reads with MiXCR, one entry per CDR3 protein. The data show nearly 600,000 distinct CDR3 sequences, with roughly 14% seen just once and almost 6% held by the top ten. The sequenced material came from blood. Receptor source: a woman aged 30 to 39 with Graves' hyperthyroidism that later progressed to Graves' ophthalmopathy.

V and J are TRBV7-6 and TRBJ1-3; D not certain. Germline-derived CDR1 and CDR2 are SGHVS and FNYEAQ. V shed 5 bases and J shed 4 bases, with 15 bases lying between them. CDR3 length equals 15 residues. CDR3 region: CASSLAGSLGNTIYF. The CDR3 DNA is TGTGCCAGCAGCCTTGCCGGGAGCTTGGGAAACACCATATATTTT. The whole variable domain, filled in from reference TRBV7-6 and TRBJ1-3, reads GAGVSQSPRYKVTKRGQDVALRCDPISGHVSLYWYRQALGQGPEFLTYFNYEAQQDKSGLPNDRFSAERPEGSISTLTIQRTEQRDSAMYRCASSLAGSLGNTIYFGEGSWLTVV.

This clonotype was seen at least ten times. The chain has TRBV12-3 or TRBV12-4 and TRBJ2-7; possible D gene TRBD2, 5 bases. Trimming cost V 4 bases and J 4 bases, with 11 bases left between them. The CDR3 runs to 13 residues. CDR3 amino acids: CASSSLAQYEQYF. In DNA, the CDR3 is TGTGCCAGCAGTTCCCTAGCTCAGTACGAGCAGTACTTC.

Comment on this clonotype: A read error may be the cause here, since a much bigger clone is one base away. The DNA for the CDR3 is TGCGCCAGCAGCCGCCGGACAGGGGACACTGAAGTTTTCTTT. The encoded protein is CASSRRTGDTEVFF. This chain connects TRBV5-1 to TRBJ1-1, with TRBD1 matching over 9 bases. Germline loops: CDR1 SGHRS, CDR2 YFSETQ. The CDR3 extends over 14 amino acids.

This clonotype was seen more than once but under ten times. One end of the junction varies from germline; a read error may be responsible. The rearrangement joins TRBV9 to TRBJ2-5, with D unresolved. The CDR3 length is 13 residues. Germline CDR1 reads SGDLS; CDR2 reads YYNGEE. The CDR3 nucleotides read TGTGCCAGCAGCCGAGCACCAACAGAGTCCCAGTACTTC. Translation gives CASSRAPTESQYF.

This clonotype was seen repeatedly, ten times or more. The chain has TRBV28 and TRBJ1-2, with D perhaps matching TRBD1 (6 bases). CDR3 length: 14 residues. Trimming shortened V by 2 bases and J by 8 bases, and 15 bases separated the two germline ends. The germline CDR1 and CDR2 sequences are MDHEN and SYDVKM. CDR3 amino acids: CASSLPGAVEGYTF. In nucleotides, the CDR3 is TGTGCCAGCAGTTTACCGGGGGCGGTGGAGGGCTACACCTTC.

This clonotype was counted many times. The V call is TRBV18, the J call TRBJ2-7; 12 bases map to TRBD2. V was pared by 2 bases and J by 2 bases, with 4 bases of the junction left unmatched. This CDR3 contains 16 residues. Germline values: CDR1 KGHSH, CDR2 LQKENI. The CDR3 sequence is CASSPIGLAGTYEQYF. DNA of the CDR3: TGTGCCAGCTCACCAATTGGACTAGCGGGGACCTACGAGCAGTACTTC.

This clonotype was counted at least ten times. This chain connects TRBV6-2 or TRBV6-3 to TRBJ1-2; no definite D call. The CDR3 is 14 amino acids. Germline CDR1 MNHEY, CDR2 SVGEGT. Trimming took 7 bases from V and 3 from J, leaving 15 bases between them. CDR3 nucleotide sequence: TGTGCCAGCACCAAACGCGGGAGGGACTATGGCTACACCTTC. This gives the protein CASTKRGRDYGYTF.

As regards this clonotype: This could be a read error, since a much larger clone is one nucleotide away. The V and J genes are TRBV20-1 and TRBJ1-6; D unresolved. CDR3 size: 14 residues. Germline V gene data show CDR1 as DFQATT and CDR2 as SNEGSKA (reference sequence). DNA of the CDR3: TGCATTGCCAGTCATGGCGACTATAATTCACCCCTCCACTTT. It specifies CIASHGDYNSPLHF.

The CDR3, as DNA: TGCAGTGCTAAGGCGCGGGGGGACCAGTACTTC. Its protein is CSAKARGDQYF. The chain joins TRBV20-1 to TRBJ2-5; 8 nucleotides align to TRBD2. The CDR3 is 11 residues long. The V segment lost 4 bases and the J segment 10 bases; nucleotides outside the gene matches: 5. Germline assignment: CDR1 DFQATT and CDR2 SNEGSKA (reference sequence).

There are many counts of this clonotype. The chain employs TRBV2 and TRBJ1-2; no clear D gene. V lost 0 bases and J lost 7, with 12 bases in between. In germline, CDR1 is SNHLY, CDR2 FYNNEI. The CDR3 contains 14 residues. The CDR3: CASSEAPEWSGYTF. DNA of the CDR3: TGTGCCAGCAGTGAAGCGCCCGAGTGGTCTGGCTACACCTTC.

The sample holds many counts of this clonotype. The chain employs TRBV7-9 and TRBJ2-7, with unresolved D. The V end lost 4 bases, the J end lost 6 bases, and 16 bases lay between the germline ends. The CDR3 is made up of 14 amino acids. CDR1 and CDR2 (germline): SEHNR, FQNEAQ (reference sequence). This chain's CDR3 is CASSYAVVSGEQYF. CDR3 sequence (DNA): TGTGCCAGCAGCTATGCGGTCGTTTCTGGCGAGCAGTACTTC.

This clonotype was detected a few times. This could be a read error, since a much larger clone is one nucleotide away. CDR3 nucleotides: TGTGCCAGCAGTTACTCGCCTTACGGGACAGGGACCCTCGAGCAGTACTTC. It is translated as CASSYSPYGTGTLEQYF. The genes are TRBV6-2 or TRBV6-3 and TRBJ2-7; 9 bases are a match to TRBD1. The CDR3 length is 17 residues. Looked up from germline, CDR1 is MNHEY and CDR2 is SVGEGT. V gave up 0 bases and J gave up 6 bases; unmatched junction bases: 12.

This clonotype was observed a handful of times. V is TRBV29-1 and J is TRBJ1-1, with unresolved D. The CDR3 is made up of 11 amino acids. Trimming removed 8 bases at V and 1 base at J, with 8 bases between. Germline CDR1 SQVTM, CDR2 ANQGSEA. The CDR3 coding sequence is TGCAGCTACCGTGGGAACACTGAAGCTTTCTTT. Its protein product is CSYRGNTEAFF.

Only a few counts were recorded for this clonotype. This sequence joins TRBV14 and TRBJ2-7, with 7 bases lining up with TRBD1. Germline CDR1 and CDR2: SGHDN and FVKESK. J gave up 6 bases and V 6 bases, and 17 bases lay outside the gene matches. This CDR3 contains 16 residues. Here the CDR3 DNA reads TGTGCCAGCAGTCCGACAGGGCGGATATCACCCAGCGAGCAGTACTTC. Translated: CASSPTGRISPSEQYF.